Listed below are T cell receptor beta chains from one sample, sequenced in a study of T cell changes during pregnancy in multiple sclerosis. Profiled with immunoSEQ multiplex PCR; TCRdb holds only in-frame clones, not every one. The sample records tens of thousands of clones, over 85% being singletons. The sequencing used peripheral blood, collected in the third trimester of pregnancy. These TCRs come from a female donor in good health, enrolled as a control in a pregnancy study. Each CDR3 is given with its conserved first and last residue. The order of the fields is J gene, D gene, V gene, CDR3 protein. D genes are given only for firm matches.

>TRBJ2-1|-|TRBV6-5
CASSQGFNEQFF
>TRBJ2-3|-|TRBV6-5
CASSTRSSTDTQYF
>TRBJ1-1|-|TRBV28
CASSSPGVRGAFF
>TRBJ1-6|TRBD1|TRBV7-9
CASSSTGGNSPLHF
>TRBJ2-5|TRBD2|TRBV28
CASRRRDYLQETQYF
>TRBJ1-1|-|TRBV28
CASSLRGGDTEAFF
>TRBJ2-7|TRBD2|TRBV7-2
CASSQTSGRGVREQYF
>TRBJ2-7|-|TRBV27
CASSLLAVSSYEQYF
>TRBJ1-2|-|TRBV28
CASSSPWGGRGYTF
>TRBJ2-7|TRBD1|TRBV5-1
CASSFDRASYEQYF
>TRBJ2-7|TRBD1|TRBV6-6
CASSRDRGLYEQYF
>TRBJ2-7|TRBD1|TRBV28
CASRPTGDGSYEQYF
>TRBJ1-6|TRBD1|TRBV5-1
CASSPGQSSSYNSPLHF
>TRBJ1-5|TRBD1|TRBV18
CASSPEGTAAQPQHF
>TRBJ2-7|TRBD2|TRBV10-3
CAAGGVPGTSGGSYEQYF
>TRBJ2-2|TRBD1|TRBV4-2
CASSQGQGNAGELFF
>TRBJ1-1|TRBD1|TRBV27
CASSLSKQGADTEAFF
>TRBJ1-1|TRBD1|TRBV5-4
CASSLEGQGAAFF
>TRBJ1-5|TRBD1|TRBV11-2
CASSSGTGLVQPQHF
>TRBJ1-2|-|TRBV18
CASSPPRLGSDGYTF
>TRBJ2-7|-|TRBV28
CASRPGNGIYEQYF
>TRBJ2-7|TRBD1|TRBV6-1
CASRGTGGYEQYF
>TRBJ2-1|-|TRBV18
CASSPKRSSYNEQFF
>TRBJ2-1|-|TRBV5-6
CASAPRAGWNNEQFF
>TRBJ2-7|TRBD2|TRBV19
CASSEAGGDTYEQYF
>TRBJ2-7|TRBD1|TRBV5-1
CASSFIRTGVSHEQYF